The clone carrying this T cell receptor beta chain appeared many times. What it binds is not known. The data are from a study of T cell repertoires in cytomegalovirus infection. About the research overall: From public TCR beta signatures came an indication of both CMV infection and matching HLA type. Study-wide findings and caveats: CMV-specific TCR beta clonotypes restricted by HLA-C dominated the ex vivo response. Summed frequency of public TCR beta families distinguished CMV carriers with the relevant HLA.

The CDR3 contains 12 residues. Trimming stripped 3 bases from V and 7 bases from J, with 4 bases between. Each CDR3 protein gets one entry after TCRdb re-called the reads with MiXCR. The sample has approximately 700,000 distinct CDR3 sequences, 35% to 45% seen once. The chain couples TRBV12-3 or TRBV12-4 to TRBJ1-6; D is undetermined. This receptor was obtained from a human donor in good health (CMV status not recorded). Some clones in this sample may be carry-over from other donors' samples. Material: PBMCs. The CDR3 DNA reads TGTGCCAGCAGTTTTCCCAATTCACCCCTCCACTTT. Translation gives CASSFPNSPLHF.